The 9 T cell receptor beta chains below were found in one sample sequenced in a study of regulatory T cells in long-lasting Graves disease (dated by TCRdb to the early 2020s). The sample's time point, from its label and the paper: newly diagnosed GD, antithyroid drugs for less than 3 months. For both TCR sequencing and RNA sequencing, RNA was extracted from PBMCs in TRIzol. Libraries were built with multiplex PCR. Reads for this sample came from an Illumina HiSeq 4000. TCR beta libraries were built with iRepertoire HTBI primers and Arm-PCR amplification of CDR3 regions. Using fastp trimming at Q25 and MiXCR clonotype assembly, TCRdb reanalyzed the public sequencing data and kept in-frame beta chains. Rows are unified per CDR3 protein, each entry keeping the most common DNA and genes. For this sample the table gives 400,000 to 450,000 distinct CDR3 sequences, of which about a sixth were detected only once. Jointly, the top ten make up around 10% of the sample.

These data were also reused for a study on T cells in Graves' hyperthyroidism and ophthalmopathy.

Sequencing was performed on peripheral blood mononuclear cells (PBMCs), taken at new diagnosis, from a patient treated with antithyroid drugs. The receptors stem from a woman aged 30 to 39 with Graves disease. Donor details come from another sample of the same person, matched by shared clones.

This clonotype was observed at least ten times. The chain carries TRBV12-3 or TRBV12-4 and TRBJ2-4; maybe TRBD2 (6 bases). The V and J ends lost 3 bases and 1 base respectively, with 19 bases between them. The CDR3 consists of 18 residues. The CDR3 sequence is CASSFVGGTIRAKNIQYF. The DNA for the CDR3 is TGTGCCAGCAGTTTTGTCGGCGGGACCATAAGGGCCAAAAACATTCAGTACTTC.

The sample holds many counts of this clonotype. This chain connects TRBV7-2 to TRBJ2-1, with D perhaps TRBD2 (6 bases). This CDR3 contains 13 residues. Trimming cost V 5 bases and J 7 bases, with 12 bases left between them. Germline V gene sequence: CDR1 SGHTA, CDR2 FQGNSA. The CDR3 loop reads CASSLTGENEQFF. Written as DNA, the CDR3 is TGTGCCAGCAGCCTGACGGGGGAGAATGAGCAGTTCTTC. Full variable domain (rest looked up from reference TRBV7-2 and TRBJ2-1): GAGVSQSPSNKVTEKGKDVELRCDPISGHTALYWYRQSLGQGLEFLIYFQGNSAPDKSGLPSDRFSAERTGGSVSTLTIQRTQQEDSAVYLCASSLTGENEQFFGPGTRLTVL.

This clonotype was recorded many times. The chain links TRBV7-2 to TRBJ2-2; 14 nucleotides match TRBD2. The CDR3 has 17 amino acids. The V gene's germline CDR1 is SGHTA and CDR2 FQGNSA. Losses at the gene ends were 5 bases for V and 8 bases for J; bases not matched to a gene: 10. DNA of the CDR3: TGTGCCAGCAGCCTACCGACTAGCGGGAGGGCCAAGGGGGAGCTGTTTTTT. It is translated as CASSLPTSGRAKGELFF.

CDR3 DNA sequence: TGTGCCAGCACCAACGGACTAGCGGGGGTGGCAGATACGCAGTATTTT. It yields the protein CASTNGLAGVADTQYF. The chain has TRBV3-1 and TRBJ2-3; 13 positions agree with TRBD2. CDR1 is LGHDT, CDR2 YNNKEL, per germline (reference sequence). The CDR3 consists of 16 residues. V lost 7 bases and J lost 4; bases outside the gene matches: 8.

This clonotype was seen a few times. The chain links TRBV5-5 to TRBJ2-7; TRBD2 matches at 7 bases. V lost 6 bases, J lost 1 base, and 13 bases stayed unmatched. Germline loops: CDR1 SGHKS, CDR2 YYEKEE (reference sequence). CDR3 length equals 16 residues. CDR3 DNA sequence: TGTGCCAGCAACCCGTTCGGTCTAGCGGAATCCTACGAGCAGTACTTC. This codes for CASNPFGLAESYEQYF.

In this sample, this clonotype turned up many times. The chain couples TRBV7-9 to TRBJ2-7; D is undetermined. CDR1 SEHNR and CDR2 FQNEAQ come from the germline V gene (reference sequence). The V and J ends lost 4 bases and 3 bases respectively, with 10 bases between them. There are 13 residues in the CDR3. The DNA of the CDR3 is TGTGCCAGCAGCTACGATCAAGGCTACGAGCAGTACTTC. Amino acids: CASSYDQGYEQYF.

This clonotype was seen many times. The J gene is TRBJ1-3, the V gene TRBV30; tentative D call: TRBD1 (6 bases). Trimming took off 5 bases at V and 5 bases at J, with 16 bases between the two ends. Germline CDR1 is GTSNPN and CDR2 is SVGIG (reference sequence). CDR3 length: 14 residues. The CDR3 protein is CAWLIRGSRNTIYF. CDR3 DNA sequence: TGTGCCTGGCTAATCAGGGGATCGAGAAACACCATATATTTT.

The J gene is TRBJ2-2, the V gene TRBV30; 14 positions match TRBD2. This CDR3 has 19 amino acids. Germline CDR1 is GTSNPN and CDR2 is SVGIG (reference sequence). Trimming took 3 bases from V and 2 from J; bases not matched to a gene: 11. CDR3 coding DNA: TGTGCCTGGAGACACTCGGGACTAGCGGGAGTGGGAAACACCGGGGAGCTGTTTTTT. This translates into CAWRHSGLAGVGNTGELFF.

The V and J genes are TRBV10-3 and TRBJ2-5; D is unresolved. Germline CDR1 reads ENHRY; CDR2 reads SYGVKD. The CDR3 contains 12 residues. Trimming left V 6 bases short and J 7 bases short, with 12 bases between. The DNA for the CDR3 is TGTGCCATCAGGACTCCCGACGGGACCCAGTACTTC. It is translated as CAIRTPDGTQYF.